A selection of T cell receptor beta chains follows, all from one sample in a study of early T cells in non-severe SARS-CoV-2 infection. TCRdb processed the 5' RACE reads anew with MiXCR; each CDR3 protein has one entry. The data contain 30,000 to 40,000 distinct CDR3 sequences, 3.5% to 5% of them singletons. The sample consisted of whole blood. These receptors were taken from an adult who was a healthcare worker with PCR-confirmed SARS-CoV-2 infection or an uninfected control (not recorded which). Each CDR3 is given with its conserved first and last residue. D genes are given only for firm matches. The listing skips clone size in some rows; elsewhere it reads once, few, many or a size class.

v_call	d_call	clone_size	j_call	cdr3_aa	cdr3_nt
TRBV4-1	TRBD2	many	TRBJ2-3	CASSQLTSGGTDTQYF	TGCGCCAGCAGCCAGCTGACTAGCGGAGGAACAGATACGCAGTATTTT
TRBV9	TRBD1	many	TRBJ1-1	CASSAEWTGANTEAFF	TGTGCCAGCAGCGCCGAATGGACAGGGGCGAACACTGAAGCTTTCTTT
TRBV5-4	NA	few	TRBJ1-2	CASYPDRNYGYTF	TGTGCCAGCTACCCCGACAGGAACTATGGCTACACCTTC
TRBV12-3/TRBV12-4	NA	many	TRBJ2-5	CASSLRPGIDVSETQYF	TGTGCCAGCAGCCTTCGTCCAGGGATCGACGTCTCAGAGACCCAGTACTTC
TRBV11-2	NA	NA	TRBJ1-6	CASSSRSFPLHF	TGTGCCAGCAGCTCGCGGAGTTTTCCCCTCCACTTT
TRBV18	TRBD1	few	TRBJ1-5	CASSTGEDQPQHF	TGTGCCAGCTCGACAGGGGAGGATCAGCCCCAGCATTTT
TRBV20-1	NA	many	TRBJ1-1	CSANYLGRGNTEAFF	TGCAGTGCCAATTACCTAGGACGGGGGAACACTGAAGCTTTCTTT
TRBV3-1	TRBD2	NA	TRBJ2-1	CASSQGRLAGAYNEQFF	TGTGCCAGCAGCCAAGGCAGACTAGCGGGGGCATATAATGAGCAGTTCTTC
TRBV4-1	NA	NA	TRBJ1-1	CASSRGNMNTEAFF	TGCGCCAGCAGCCGCGGAAATATGAACACTGAAGCTTTCTTT
TRBV7-8	NA	many	TRBJ1-2	CASSLGAGFGYTF	TGTGCCAGCAGCTTAGGTGCGGGGTTCGGCTACACCTTC
TRBV20-1	TRBD1	NA	TRBJ1-1	CSAHRDRASTEAFF	TGCAGTGCCCACAGGGACAGGGCATCCACTGAAGCTTTCTTT
TRBV7-9	NA	NA	TRBJ2-7	CASSPSVLGAPYEQYF	TGTGCCAGCAGCCCTAGTGTCCTCGGGGCTCCCTACGAGCAGTACTTC
TRBV13	TRBD2	medium-sized	TRBJ2-3	CASSPPVSGGRTDTQYF	TGTGCCAGCAGTCCTCCCGTATCGGGGGGTCGCACAGATACGCAGTATTTT
TRBV3-1	NA	few	TRBJ2-7	CASSQGFYEQYF	TGTGCCAGCAGCCAGGGATTCTACGAGCAGTACTTC
TRBV10-3	NA	many	TRBJ2-5	CAIAWATEETQYF	TGTGCCATCGCCTGGGCTACGGAAGAGACCCAGTACTTC
TRBV12-3/TRBV12-4	TRBD1	many	TRBJ2-5	CASSWDSTSSETQYF	TGTGCCAGCAGTTGGGACAGCACGAGCAGCGAGACCCAGTACTTC
TRBV13	NA	many	TRBJ2-5	CASRTRGGETQYF	TGTGCCAGCAGGACCAGGGGCGGGGAGACCCAGTACTTC
TRBV6-2/TRBV6-3	NA	many	TRBJ2-7	CASRKTTVPYEQYF	TGTGCCAGCAGAAAAACGACAGTCCCCTACGAGCAGTACTTC
TRBV7-9	TRBD1	NA	TRBJ2-2	CASSFRTGSNTGELFF	TGTGCCAGCAGCTTCCGGACAGGGTCGAACACCGGGGAGCTGTTTTTT
TRBV7-3	NA	NA	TRBJ2-2	CASSLNSEGELFF	TGTGCCAGCAGCTTAAACTCGGAGGGAGAGCTGTTTTTT
TRBV9	NA	few	TRBJ2-2	CASSDGANTGELFF	TGTGCCAGCAGCGACGGAGCGAACACCGGGGAGCTGTTTTTT
TRBV20-1	NA	many	TRBJ1-6	CSARVALGGSPLHF	TGCAGTGCTAGAGTCGCCTTAGGTGGTTCACCCCTCCACTTT
TRBV6-4	NA	many	TRBJ1-6	CASSDSIGGAGTYNSPLHF	TGTGCCAGCAGTGACTCGATAGGGGGTGCTGGGACCTATAATTCACCCCTCCACTTT
TRBV5-6	TRBD1	many	TRBJ2-1	CASSIGTGNNEQFF	TGTGCCAGCAGCATAGGGACAGGGAACAATGAGCAGTTCTTC
TRBV10-2	NA	many	TRBJ1-1	CASSAWTAEAFF	TGCGCCAGCAGTGCTTGGACAGCTGAAGCTTTCTTT
TRBV27	TRBD1	few	TRBJ1-5	CASSFSGTGGWPQHF	TGTGCCAGCAGTTTCTCCGGGACAGGGGGGTGGCCCCAGCATTTT
TRBV5-1	TRBD1	few	TRBJ2-1	CASSSYGQGLLNEQFF	TGCGCCAGCAGCTCATATGGACAGGGGCTTTTGAATGAGCAGTTCTTC
TRBV2	NA	NA	TRBJ1-6	CASREGSSPLHF	TGTGCCAGCAGAGAAGGGTCCTCACCCCTCCACTTT
TRBV10-3	NA	many	TRBJ1-1	CATTDGNTEAFF	TGTGCCACGACCGACGGAAACACTGAAGCTTTCTTT
TRBV30	NA	NA	TRBJ1-6	CAWALEVADSPLHF	TGTGCCTGGGCTCTCGAGGTTGCGGATTCACCCCTCCACTTT
TRBV20-1	NA	many	TRBJ2-1	CSASWEMSQFF	TGCAGTGCTAGCTGGGAGATGAGCCAGTTCTTC
TRBV6-2/TRBV6-3	NA	many	TRBJ2-7	CASSYAGTYEQYF	TGTGCCAGCAGTTACGCCGGGACCTACGAGCAGTACTTC
TRBV7-9	NA	many	TRBJ2-2	CASSPVEGKLFF	TGTGCCAGCAGCCCCGTAGAGGGAAAGCTGTTTTTT